Presented here are 29 T cell receptor beta chains from one specimen sequenced in a study of T cell repertoires in ileal Crohn's disease. The data were produced by immunoSEQ multiplex PCR, yet TCRdb's version contains in-frame clones alone and is incomplete. The repertoire consists of about 1,200 clones, with roughly 96% occurring once and the leading ten covering 2.4%. The specimen was ileal tissue. Source of these receptors: an adult with Crohn's disease.

J is TRBJ2-7 and V is TRBV11-2; 7 bases align to TRBD1. CDR3 length: 14 amino acids. The V gene's germline CDR1 is SGHAT and CDR2 FQNNGV. The ends lost 3 bases at V and 2 bases at J; junction bases unmatched: 4. The CDR3 protein is CASSLGTAAYEQYF. CDR3 DNA sequence: TGTGCCAGCAGCTTGGGGACAGCTGCCTACGAGCAGTACTTC.

This chain uses TRBV4-1 with TRBJ2-3; 15 bases map to TRBD2. The germline CDR1 and CDR2 sequences are MGHRA and YSYEKL. CDR3 size: 17 residues. V was pared by 3 bases and J by 8 bases, with 9 bases of the junction left unmatched. The CDR3 nucleotides read TGCGCCAGCAGCCATCCTGGACTAGCGGGGGGGCTAGGTACGCAGTATTTT. It is translated as CASSHPGLAGGLGTQYF.

The J gene is TRBJ2-1, the V gene TRBV5-1, with no clear D. The CDR3 runs 16 residues. Trimming pared 0 bases from V and 3 bases from J, leaving 13 bases between. Per the germline V gene, CDR1 is SGHRS and CDR2 is YFSETQ. The CDR3 region has the DNA TGCGCCAGCAGCTTGGTGTCTCCCGTCGGCTACAATGAGCAGTTCTTC. Translation: CASSLVSPVGYNEQFF.

This chain joins TRBV19 and TRBJ1-5; the D gene is possibly TRBD1 (6 bases). Germline CDR1 LNHDA, CDR2 SQIVND (reference sequence). CDR3 length: 15 residues. V was clipped by 7 bases and J by 2 bases, with 15 bases between them. For the CDR3, the DNA is TGTGCCAGTATCGAGACACAGGGACGCAATCAGCCCCAGCATTTT. Its protein product is CASIETQGRNQPQHF.

The rearrangement links TRBV7-3 to TRBJ2-3, with 11 bases matching TRBD2. CDR3 length equals 16 residues. From germline, CDR1 is SGHTA and CDR2 FQGTGA. After removal of 5 bases from V and 0 bases from J, the junction contained 4 bases not matched to a gene. The CDR3 region is CASSLLAGGSTDTQYF. The CDR3 DNA sequence: TGTGCCAGCAGCCTCCTAGCGGGGGGCAGCACAGATACGCAGTATTTT.

This sequence joins TRBV5-1 and TRBJ1-2; possible D gene TRBD1, 5 bases. The ends were cut back, 0 bases at V and 13 bases at J, with 13 bases in the middle. The CDR3 sequence is 12 residues long. Germline V gives CDR1 SGHRS, CDR2 YFSETQ. As DNA, the CDR3 is TGCGCCAGCAGCTTGGTAGATCGGGGGGGCACCTTC. The encoded protein is CASSLVDRGGTF. The complete variable domain, with remaining parts taken from reference TRBV5-1 and TRBJ1-2, reads KAGVTQTPRYLIKTRGQQVTLSCSPISGHRSVSWYQQTPGQGLQFLFEYFSETQRNKGNFPGRFSGRQFSNSRSEMNVSTLELGDSALYLCASSLVDRGGTFGSGTRLTVV.

The chain uses TRBV9 and TRBJ2-2, with 7 nucleotides matching TRBD1. The CDR3 is 14 amino acids. V was pared by 3 bases and J by 6 bases, with 5 bases of the junction left unmatched. Germline lookup yields CDR1 SGDLS and CDR2 YYNGEE. The CDR3 DNA reads as TGTGCCAGCAGCGACAGGGGTGTGTCCGGGGAGCTGTTTTTT. Protein product: CASSDRGVSGELFF.

This CDR3 is CASSSTGVSGNTIYF. CDR3 DNA sequence: TGCGCCAGCAGCTCGACAGGGGTCTCTGGAAACACCATATATTTT. The rearrangement links TRBV5-1 to TRBJ1-3; 8 bases are a match to TRBD1. After removal of 3 bases from V and 0 bases from J, the junction contained 2 bases not matched to a gene. The CDR3 spans 15 residues. Germline V gene lookup returns CDR1 SGHRS and CDR2 YFSETQ. The complete variable domain, with remaining parts taken from reference TRBV5-1 and TRBJ1-3, reads KAGVTQTPRYLIKTRGQQVTLSCSPISGHRSVSWYQQTPGQGLQFLFEYFSETQRNKGNFPGRFSGRQFSNSRSEMNVSTLELGDSALYLCASSSTGVSGNTIYFGEGSWLTVV.

The chain is built from TRBV5-6 and TRBJ2-1; 8 nucleotides match TRBD1. This CDR3 spans 15 amino acids. In germline, CDR1 is SGHDT, CDR2 YYEEEE. The junction had 8 bases not matched to a gene; V was cut back by 1 base and J by 8 bases. For the CDR3, the DNA is TGTGCCAGCAGCTTGCCCGGACAGGGCATAGATGAGCAGTTCTTC. Residues: CASSLPGQGIDEQFF. Supplemented by reference TRBV5-6 and TRBJ2-1, the full variable domain reads DAGVTQSPTHLIKTRGQQVTLRCSPKSGHDTVSWYQQALGQGPQFIFQYYEEEERQRGNFPDRFSGHQFPNYSSELNVNALLLGDSALYLCASSLPGQGIDEQFFGPGTRLTVL.

The rearrangement links TRBV5-3 to TRBJ2-1; 9 bases align to TRBD1. TRBV5-3 carries the ORF label, with uncertain function. CDR3 length: 15 residues. V lost 7 bases and J lost 5; bases outside the gene matches: 10. The DNA of the CDR3 is TGTGCCAGAGACGTACCGGGACAGGGCGACAATGAGCAGTTCTTC. As protein: CARDVPGQGDNEQFF.

This sequence joins TRBV29-1 and TRBJ2-2, with a possible D match to TRBD1 (6 bases). This CDR3 is 13 amino acids long. Germline loops: CDR1 SQVTM, CDR2 ANQGSEA. V lost 7 bases, J lost 3 bases, and 12 bases lay in between. The CDR3 DNA is TGCAGCGGACAGGATACTCACACCGGGGAGCTGTTTTTT. Protein product: CSGQDTHTGELFF.

The V and J genes are TRBV28 and TRBJ1-2; no clear D gene. This CDR3 contains 12 residues. CDR1 and CDR2 from the germline V gene are MDHEN and SYDVKM. The V gene lost 3 bases and the J gene lost 5 bases, with 7 bases spanning the gap. Written as DNA, the CDR3 is TGTGCCAGCAGTTTGAGATCTTATGGCTACACCTTC. This codes for CASSLRSYGYTF.

The J gene is TRBJ1-2, the V gene TRBV27, with D tentatively TRBD1 (5 bases). There are 13 residues in the CDR3. V lost 3 bases and J lost 4, with 9 bases in between. In germline, CDR1 is MNHEY, CDR2 SMNVEV (reference sequence). CDR3 in DNA: TGTGCCAGCAGTTTGTCGGGGGGCTATGGCTACACCTTC. Amino acid sequence: CASSLSGGYGYTF.

This clone appeared a single time. The genes are TRBV27 and TRBJ2-5; 8 nucleotides align to TRBD1. The trim removed 6 bases at V and 7 bases at J, leaving 13 bases unmatched. This CDR3 is built from 15 residues. The germline V gene has CDR1 MNHEY and CDR2 SMNVEV (reference sequence). The chain's CDR3 is CASRKLTGEEGTQYF. The CDR3, as DNA: TGTGCCAGCAGGAAATTGACAGGGGAGGAAGGGACCCAGTACTTC.

The chain links TRBV28 to TRBJ1-1; a possible D gene is TRBD1 (5 bases). Per germline, CDR1 MDHEN and CDR2 SYDVKM. Trimming pared 10 bases from V and 1 base from J, leaving 10 bases between. The CDR3 consists of 12 residues. The CDR3 DNA follows: TGTGCCACCAGGGTAGAGAACACTGAAGCTTTCTTT. Protein: CATRVENTEAFF.

The chain has TRBV6-1 and TRBJ2-7; D perhaps matches TRBD2 (5 bases). Germline V gives CDR1 MNHNS, CDR2 SASEGT. CDR3 length: 13 residues. V was trimmed by 11 bases and J by 7 bases, leaving 21 bases between them. The CDR3 coding sequence is TGTGCCGGCCAAAAGATGGACTCGGGGGAGCAGTACTTC. Its protein product is CAGQKMDSGEQYF.

V and J are TRBV10-2 and TRBJ2-2; 14 nucleotides line up with TRBD2. Trimming at V came to 10 bases and at J to 5 bases, leaving 15 bases not matched to a gene. Germline CDR1 WSHSY, CDR2 SAAADI. The length of the CDR3 is 18 residues. CDR3 in DNA: TGCGCCATCTTCCACGAGGGACTAGCGGGGGTCGGTACCGGGGAGCTGTTTTTT. Amino acids: CAIFHEGLAGVGTGELFF.

The gene calls are TRBV9 and TRBJ1-4, with D tentatively TRBD1 (5 bases). The CDR3 spans 13 residues. Trimming removed 2 bases at V and 4 bases at J, with 6 bases between. Germline V CDR1 and CDR2: SGDLS, YYNGEE. The CDR3 protein is CASSVGGNEKLFF. The CDR3 bases are TGTGCCAGCAGCGTGGGGGGTAATGAAAAACTGTTTTTT.

The chain couples TRBV28 to TRBJ1-1; D might be TRBD1 (5 bases). CDR3 length: 15 amino acids. Trimming removed 5 bases from V and 0 bases from J, with 13 bases in between. Germline CDR1 is MDHEN and CDR2 is SYDVKM. CDR3 in amino acids: CASSTWGRVNTEAFF. The CDR3 region has the DNA TGTGCCAGCAGTACCTGGGGCAGGGTGAACACTGAAGCTTTCTTT.

This clone was detected once. This sequence joins TRBV28 and TRBJ1-1, with D perhaps TRBD1 (6 bases). This CDR3 is built from 12 residues. V was pared by 3 bases and J by 8 bases, with 10 bases between. Germline assignment: CDR1 MDHEN and CDR2 SYDVKM. CDR3 DNA sequence: TGTGCCAGCAGTTTCTCGGGGACAGAAGCTTTCTTT. Amino acid sequence: CASSFSGTEAFF.

The J gene is TRBJ1-3, the V gene TRBV5-6, with D possibly matching TRBD1 (5 bases). Germline values: CDR1 SGHDT, CDR2 YYEEEE. The CDR3 loop spans 15 amino acids. Trimming pared 6 bases from V and 0 bases from J, leaving 13 bases between. The chain's CDR3 is CASTRSGGSGNTIYF. Here the CDR3 DNA reads TGTGCCAGCACCCGGTCCGGGGGCTCTGGAAACACCATATATTTT. Filled out from reference TRBV5-6 and TRBJ1-3, the complete variable domain reads DAGVTQSPTHLIKTRGQQVTLRCSPKSGHDTVSWYQQALGQGPQFIFQYYEEEERQRGNFPDRFSGHQFPNYSSELNVNALLLGDSALYLCASTRSGGSGNTIYFGEGSWLTVV.

The V call is TRBV5-1, the J call TRBJ2-6; D is undetermined. The V end lost 1 base, the J end lost 0 bases, and 8 bases lay between the germline ends. The CDR3 runs to 16 residues. Germline V gene sequence: CDR1 SGHRS, CDR2 YFSETQ. The CDR3 nucleotides are TGCGCCAGCAGCTTGTCCTCGGGCTCTGGGGCCAACGTCCTGACTTTC. Translating it yields CASSLSSGSGANVLTF.

The J gene is TRBJ2-1, the V gene TRBV10-2; TRBD1 agrees at 10 bases. The CDR3 spans 16 residues. J was trimmed by 5 bases and V by 4 bases; bases with no gene match: 8. CDR1 and CDR2 (germline): WSHSY, SAAADI. The CDR3 DNA reads TGCGCCAGCAGTGGCGGGACAGGGGTGGTGGACAATGAGCAGTTCTTC. Residues: CASSGGTGVVDNEQFF.

The chain joins TRBV29-1 to TRBJ1-2, with D possibly TRBD1 on 6 matching bases. V lost 3 bases and J lost 6, with 14 bases in between. From germline, CDR1 is SQVTM and CDR2 ANQGSEA. This CDR3 has 13 residues. The CDR3 loop reads CSVDTGRDHGYTF. DNA for the CDR3: TGCAGCGTTGATACAGGGAGAGACCATGGCTACACCTTC.

CDR3 DNA sequence: TGTGCCAGCAGCCCCCAGACTTTGAACACTGAAGCTTTCTTT. Its protein is CASSPQTLNTEAFF. The chain carries TRBV4-2 and TRBJ1-1; D is undetermined. The CDR3 has 14 amino acids. Germline-derived CDR1 and CDR2 are LGHNA and YNFKEQ. With 4 bases removed from V and 0 bases from J, the gap between germline ends came to 9 bases.

The gene calls are TRBV28 and TRBJ1-1; D is ambiguous. Deletions cut 6 bases from V and 2 bases from J, with 4 bases between. This CDR3 is built from 11 residues. Germline-derived CDR1 and CDR2 are MDHEN and SYDVKM. As DNA, the CDR3 is TGTGCCAGCAGGAGAAACACTGAAGCTTTCTTT. Amino acids: CASRRNTEAFF.

J is TRBJ1-5 and V is TRBV27, with D perhaps matching TRBD1 (5 bases). In germline, CDR1 is MNHEY, CDR2 SMNVEV (reference sequence). The CDR3 spans 14 residues. V dropped 5 bases and J dropped 5 bases, with 13 bases sitting between them. Here the CDR3 DNA reads TGTGCCAGCAGTGGGGGGTGGGGAGATCAGCCCCAGCATTTT. This gives the protein CASSGGWGDQPQHF.

This chain uses TRBV7-2 with TRBJ2-2; D is uncertain. Germline lookup yields CDR1 SGHTA and CDR2 FQGNSA. The CDR3 sequence is 14 residues long. V was trimmed by 2 bases and J by 2 bases, leaving 6 bases between them. The CDR3 sequence is CASSLLVNTGELFF. CDR3 in DNA: TGTGCCAGCAGCTTATTAGTTAACACCGGGGAGCTGTTTTTT.

This clone was picked up one time. The V call is TRBV4-1, the J call TRBJ1-3; 10 bases match TRBD1. This CDR3 region has 16 residues. Trimming removed 3 bases from V and 7 bases from J; junction bases left unmatched: 9. Germline assignment: CDR1 MGHRA and CDR2 YSYEKL. CDR3 sequence reads: CASSHTLGQGTNTIYF. Here the CDR3 DNA reads TGCGCCAGCAGCCATACCTTGGGACAGGGGACCAACACCATATATTTT.